The rows below give T cell receptor beta chains drawn from one sample of a study of cytomegalovirus exposure and HLA in healthy donors. Sequenced by immunoSEQ multiplex PCR; TCRdb stores in-frame clones only, minus some. Its table lists 30,000 to 45,000 clones. Sequencing was performed on PBMCs. The receptors derive from a man between 35 and 55 years old in good health and CMV-seropositive. CDR3s include the opening cysteine and the closing phenylalanine or tryptophan. A D gene is named only where the DNA matches it firmly.

d_call j_call v_call cdr3_nt cdr3_aa
TRBD1 TRBJ1-2 TRBV28 TGTGCCAGCAGTACGGGACAGGGGTACTATGGCTACACCTTC CASSTGQGYYGYTF
. TRBJ2-7 TRBV5-8 TGTGCCAGCAGCTTGGTATCAGGGGCGCGTTCTAGCGAGCAGTACTTC CASSLVSGARSSEQYF
TRBD1 TRBJ1-5 TRBV29-1 TGCAGCTTCCGGGTTGGACAGGGCGAGCCCCAGCATTTT CSFRVGQGEPQHF
. TRBJ2-5 TRBV30 TGTGCCTGGGCCGGGGTCTATGCCGTGCAGTACTTC CAWAGVYAVQYF
TRBD2 TRBJ2-1 TRBV5-6 TGTGCCAGCAGCCACCCCTGGATAGCGGGATCTTCGTTCTTC CASSHPWIAGSSFF
TRBD1 TRBJ2-1 TRBV6-1 TGTGCCAGCAGATCGGGACAGGGAAACTACAATGAGCAGTTCTTC CASRSGQGNYNEQFF
. TRBJ1-2 TRBV11-3 TGTGCCAGCAGCTTAAGGGGTAGCTATGGCTACACCTTC CASSLRGSYGYTF
. TRBJ2-1 TRBV10-1 TGCGCCAGCAGTGACCTCAGCGGACGCTCCTACAATGAGCAGTTCTTC CASSDLSGRSYNEQFF
. TRBJ2-7 TRBV30 TGTGCCTGGAGTGGGAAACTGGGGGGAAGGGTCTACGAGCAGTACTTC CAWSGKLGGRVYEQYF
. TRBJ2-2 TRBV27 TGTGCCACCCAAAACACCGGGGAGCTGTTTTTT CATQNTGELFF
TRBD2 TRBJ2-1 TRBV6-6 TGTGCCAGCAGTTACTCAGGGACTAGTTACAATGAGCAGTTCTTC CASSYSGTSYNEQFF
TRBD2 TRBJ2-5 TRBV19 TGTGCCAGTAGAGGACTAGCGGGAATGAGAGAGACCCAGTACTTC CASRGLAGMRETQYF
. TRBJ2-1 TRBV2 TGTGCCAGCAGCCGTGCAGGCTATGAGCAGTTCTTC CASSRAGYEQFF
TRBD2 TRBJ2-7 TRBV27 TGTGCCAGCAGGACCCTAGCGGGAGGGCCGGGGCAGTACTTC CASRTLAGGPGQYF
TRBD1 TRBJ1-5 TRBV27 TGTGCCAGCAGCATGACAGGGAACCAGCCCCAGCATTTT CASSMTGNQPQHF
TRBD2 TRBJ2-1 TRBV18 TGTGCCAGCTCACTGTACGGGACTAGGTACTACAATGAGCAGTTCTTC CASSLYGTRYYNEQFF
. TRBJ1-4 TRBV5-1 TGCGCCAGCAGCTTCGGGGAGGCTAATGAAAAACTGTTTTTT CASSFGEANEKLFF
TRBD2 TRBJ2-1 TRBV6-7 TGTGCCAGCTCGAGTGGTGGTAGCGGGAGGGCCGGGATGAATGAGCAGTTCTTC CASSSGGSGRAGMNEQFF
. TRBJ1-2 TRBV7-9 TGTGCCAGCAGCTTAGTCGGGAACTATGGCTACACCTTC CASSLVGNYGYTF
. TRBJ2-5 TRBV19 TGTGCCAGTAGTATAGGACAGATCCCAGAGACCCAGTACTTC CASSIGQIPETQYF
. TRBJ1-5 TRBV5-5 TGTGCCAGCAGCTCGAGGTGGGGGGGCAATCAGCCCCAGCATTTT CASSSRWGGNQPQHF
. TRBJ1-5 TRBV5-1 TGCGCCAGCAGCCCACAGGGCCAGGGGCAGCCCCAGCATTTT CASSPQGQGQPQHF
. TRBJ2-3 TRBV5-1 TGCGCCAGCAGCCCCGAGGGTACCGGGGCGCAGTATTTT CASSPEGTGAQYF
TRBD1 TRBJ2-5 TRBV6-5 TGTGCCAGCAGTTCCGGGACAGGGGGCCGAGAGACCCAGTACTTC CASSSGTGGRETQYF
TRBD1 TRBJ2-5 TRBV5-1 TGCGCCAGCAGCACGGGACAGGGGGCGGCCCAAGAGACCCAGTACTTC CASSTGQGAAQETQYF
TRBD1 TRBJ2-3 TRBV2 TGTGCCAGCGGGGACAGGGCCGGCACAGATACGCAGTATTTT CASGDRAGTDTQYF
TRBD1 TRBJ1-1 TRBV19 TGTGCCAGTAGGGACAGGGGAAGAGGAGTCACTGAAGCTTTCTTT CASRDRGRGVTEAFF
TRBD1 TRBJ1-1 TRBV11-2 TGTGCCAGCAGCCCCAAGGGGGCGAGGAGCACTGAAGCTTTCTTT CASSPKGARSTEAFF
TRBD2 TRBJ2-7 TRBV11-3 TGTGCCAGCAGCGTCGGACTAGCGGGAACCTACGAGCAGTACTTC CASSVGLAGTYEQYF
. TRBJ2-6 TRBV6-1 TGTGCCAGCGGGGATCAGGGAACAGGGGCCAACGTCCTGACTTTC CASGDQGTGANVLTF
TRBD2 TRBJ2-7 TRBV19 TGTGCCAGTAGTACGCTAGCGGGTTCCTACGAGCAGTACTTC CASSTLAGSYEQYF
TRBD1 TRBJ1-3 TRBV19 TGTGCCAGTAGTCTTCTCGGACAGGAGAACACCATATATTTT CASSLLGQENTIYF
. TRBJ2-5 TRBV27 TGTGCCAGCAGTTCAGACATGGGGCTGGAGTACTTC CASSSDMGLEYF
TRBD1 TRBJ2-1 TRBV5-1 TGCGCCAGCAGCGAGGGACAGGTCTACAATGAGCAGTTCTTC CASSEGQVYNEQFF
. TRBJ2-2 TRBV10-3 TGTGCCATCAGTGAGGGACAGAACACCGGGGAGCTGTTTTTT CAISEGQNTGELFF
TRBD2 TRBJ2-5 TRBV6-5 TGTGCCAGCAGTTACAGTGGCGGGAGCCGAGAGACCCAGTACTTC CASSYSGGSRETQYF
. TRBJ1-5 TRBV27 TGTGCCAGCAGAGACAGGAATCAGCCCCAGCATTTT CASRDRNQPQHF
. TRBJ1-1 TRBV30 TGTGCCTGGAGTGTATACCGGGGAACTGAAGCTTTCTTT CAWSVYRGTEAFF
. TRBJ1-1 TRBV2 TGTGCCAGCAGTGAAAGACAGGATCAGTTCACTGAAGCTTTCTTT CASSERQDQFTEAFF
TRBD2 TRBJ2-2 TRBV2 TGTGCCAGCAGTGAGAGCGGGAACGGGGAGCTGTTTTTT CASSESGNGELFF
. TRBJ2-7 TRBV7-6 TGTGCCAGCAGCTTAGATCGCAGCTCCTACGAGCAGTACTTC CASSLDRSSYEQYF
. TRBJ1-1 TRBV5-1 TGCGCCAGCAGCCGGACACCGAACACTGAAGCTTTCTTT CASSRTPNTEAFF
TRBD2 TRBJ2-7 TRBV11-2 TGTGCCAGCAGCTTAGACCCCGGACTAGCGGCCTACGAGCAGTACTTC CASSLDPGLAAYEQYF
. TRBJ2-2 TRBV21-1 TGTGCCAGCAGCAAAGCTGGACAGGCGACCACCGGGGAGCTGTTTTTT CASSKAGQATTGELFF
TRBD1 TRBJ2-4 TRBV6-5 TGTGCCAGCAGTTACCGGACAGGGCGTCAAAACATTCAGTACTTC CASSYRTGRQNIQYF
TRBD2 TRBJ2-3 TRBV28 TGTGCCAGCAGTAACTTGTGGGAGCGGGGTCGCGGCGGGGGGAATATCTTT CASSNLWERGRGGGNIF
. TRBJ2-1 TRBV6-5 TGTGCCAGCAGTCCCAGGGCGGGAACGGACAATGAGCAGTTCTTC CASSPRAGTDNEQFF
. TRBJ2-2 TRBV30 TGTGCCTGGAGCACCGGCGGGGAGCTGTTTTTT CAWSTGGELFF
. TRBJ2-7 TRBV7-2 TGTGCCAGCAGCTTAGTGTCAGGGACCTACGAGCAGTACTTC CASSLVSGTYEQYF
TRBD2 TRBJ2-7 TRBV5-1 TGCGCCAGCAGCGACGGGACTAGCGTTTCCTACGAGCAGTACTTC CASSDGTSVSYEQYF
. TRBJ1-3 TRBV10-3 TGTGCCATCAGTGACGTCGGGGAAGGAAACACCATATATTTT CAISDVGEGNTIYF
. TRBJ1-1 TRBV6-4 TGTGCCAGCAGTGAGAGTGTGAACACTGAAGCTTTCTTT CASSESVNTEAFF
. TRBJ2-7 TRBV25-1 TGTGCCAGCAGTGTCACGGGGGGCTTCGAGCAGTACTTC CASSVTGGFEQYF
. TRBJ2-5 TRBV21-1 TGTGCCCGCGGGGGGGAAGAGACCCAGTACTTC CARGGEETQYF